These T cell receptor beta chains were read from a single sample in a study of blood T cell repertoires in COVID-19. Measured with immunoSEQ multiplex PCR; TCRdb has only the in-frame clones, and not every one. The sample yields about 200,000 clones, roughly 88% seen once. The sequenced sample consisted of peripheral blood. The receptors originated from a man aged 45-65 years with active or convalescent COVID-19. Both conserved end residues are part of each CDR3. The D gene is left open where the match is weak. Clone size is not always given. Where it is, it says once, few, many or a class for expanded clones.

J | V | length | size | D | CDR3 | DNA
TRBJ2-1 | TRBV28 | 12 | - | TRBD1 | CASSSTGVEQFF | TGTGCCAGCAGTAGTACAGGGGTTGAGCAGTTCTTC
TRBJ2-2 | TRBV19 | 14 | - | - | CASSMGLNTGELFF | TGTGCCAGTAGTATGGGACTGAACACCGGGGAGCTGTTTTTT
TRBJ1-4 | TRBV7-2 | 16 | - | TRBD1 | CASSLQTGGDNEKLFF | TGTGCCAGCAGCTTACAGACAGGGGGCGATAATGAAAAACTGTTTTTT
TRBJ1-5 | TRBV2 | 13 | few | - | CASKQEHNQPQHF | TGTGCCAGCAAACAGGAGCACAATCAGCCCCAGCATTTT
TRBJ2-5 | TRBV5-6 | 17 | - | TRBD1 | CASSLIGLGGTQETQYF | TGTGCCAGCAGCTTGATAGGTTTAGGGGGCACCCAAGAGACCCAGTACTTC
TRBJ2-1 | TRBV18 | 15 | - | TRBD1 | CASSTDRGGPNEQFF | TGTGCCAGCTCAACCGACAGGGGGGGACCCAATGAGCAGTTCTTC
TRBJ2-2 | TRBV19 | 14 | - | - | CASSTAANTGELFF | TGTGCCAGTAGCACAGCCGCGAACACCGGGGAGCTGTTTTTT
TRBJ2-5 | TRBV4-3 | 12 | - | - | CASSQRGGTQYF | TGCGCCAGCAGCCAGCGGGGTGGGACCCAGTACTTC
TRBJ1-5 | TRBV20-1 | 13 | - | TRBD1 | CSASDRGLQPQHF | TGCAGTGCTAGTGACAGGGGCCTTCAGCCCCAGCATTTT
TRBJ1-2 | TRBV5-6 | 14 | - | - | CASSLVEGRYGYTF | TGTGCCAGCAGCTTGGTGGAGGGTCGCTATGGCTACACCTTC
TRBJ2-7 | TRBV4-3 | 15 | - | TRBD2 | CASSQEGTSLSEQYF | TGCGCCAGCAGCCAAGAGGGGACTAGCTTATCCGAGCAGTACTTC
TRBJ2-7 | TRBV28 | 12 | once | - | CASSQALDEQYF | TGTGCCAGCAGTCAAGCCTTGGACGAGCAGTACTTC
TRBJ1-2 | TRBV21-1 | 14 | - | - | CASSNSASTGGYTF | TGTGCCAGCAGCAATTCGGCGAGCACGGGAGGCTACACCTTC
TRBJ2-1 | TRBV5-1 | 15 | - | - | CASSLGGSSYNEQFF | TGCGCCAGCAGCTTGGGAGGAAGCTCCTACAATGAGCAGTTCTTC
TRBJ1-4 | TRBV30 | 17 | few | TRBD1 | CAWRNRGTAATNEKLFF | TGTGCCTGGAGAAACCGCGGGACAGCAGCAACTAATGAAAAACTGTTTTTT
TRBJ2-2 | TRBV19 | 13 | - | - | CASSIGGRGELFF | TGTGCCAGTAGTATCGGGGGGCGCGGGGAGCTGTTTTTT
TRBJ1-1 | TRBV9 | 14 | once | - | CASSVEARGTEAFF | TGTGCCAGCAGCGTAGAGGCCAGGGGAACTGAAGCTTTCTTT
TRBJ1-6 | TRBV18 | 15 | - | TRBD1 | CASSRTGGNNSPLHF | TGTGCCAGCTCCCGTACAGGGGGGAATAATTCACCCCTCCACTTT
TRBJ2-3 | TRBV7-6 | 20 | - | TRBD2 | CASSLSGPAGGLYPTDTQYF | TGTGCCAGCAGCTTATCAGGGCCAGCGGGGGGGCTGTATCCGACAGATACGCAGTATTTT
TRBJ1-4 | TRBV5-1 | 16 | once | TRBD1 | CASTFRPGQPTEKLFF | TGCGCCAGCACCTTCCGACCGGGACAGCCAACCGAAAAACTGTTTTTT
TRBJ2-1 | TRBV9 | 13 | - | TRBD2 | CASSVQRGNEQFF | TGTGCCAGCAGCGTTCAGCGGGGGAATGAGCAGTTCTTC
TRBJ2-7 | TRBV7-3 | 16 | - | TRBD2 | CASSPEREADSYEQYF | TGTGCCAGCAGCCCAGAGCGGGAGGCCGACTCCTACGAGCAGTACTTC
TRBJ1-5 | TRBV20-1 | 12 | - | - | CSASTPGQPQHF | TGCAGTGCTAGTACCCCAGGGCAGCCCCAGCATTTT
TRBJ1-3 | TRBV5-1 | 13 | - | - | CASSSTGGNTIYF | TGCGCCAGCAGTTCCACAGGGGGAAACACCATATATTTT
TRBJ1-1 | TRBV5-1 | 14 | - | TRBD1 | CASSDPGQGTEAFF | TGCGCCAGCAGCGATCCGGGACAGGGGACTGAAGCTTTCTTT
TRBJ2-3 | TRBV7-2 | 15 | - | TRBD1 | CASSQPGTGADTQYF | TGTGCCAGCAGCCAACCCGGGACAGGGGCAGATACGCAGTATTTT
TRBJ2-3 | TRBV20-1 | 15 | - | - | CSASTVGQSVDTQYF | TGCAGTGCTAGTACTGTAGGCCAGAGCGTAGATACGCAGTATTTT
TRBJ2-5 | TRBV14 | 15 | once | TRBD1 | CASSPLTGAQETQYF | TGTGCCAGCAGCCCGTTGACAGGGGCGCAAGAGACCCAGTACTTC
TRBJ1-1 | TRBV5-1 | 15 | - | - | CASSLGLGEDTEAFF | TGCGCCAGCAGCCTGGGACTCGGGGAGGACACTGAAGCTTTCTTT
TRBJ1-3 | TRBV7-6 | 17 | - | - | CASSLGFGWVTGNTIYF | TGTGCCAGCAGCTTGGGTTTCGGGTGGGTCACTGGAAACACCATATATTTT
TRBJ2-7 | TRBV28 | 20 | - | TRBD2 | CASSLFRTSTPGLAGYEQYF | TGTGCCAGCAGTTTATTCCGAACCTCCACCCCGGGACTAGCGGGCTACGAGCAGTACTTC
TRBJ2-3 | TRBV3-1/TRBV3-2 | 15 | - | TRBD2 | CASSLLAGTTDTQYF | TGTGCCAGCAGCCTTCTAGCGGGGACAACAGATACGCAGTATTTT
TRBJ1-6 | TRBV9 | 15 | - | - | CASRRQATDNSPLHF | TGTGCCAGCAGGAGACAGGCTACTGATAATTCACCCCTCCACTTT
TRBJ1-4 | TRBV28 | 16 | - | - | CASSLLVAAESGKLFF | TGTGCCAGCAGTTTATTAGTGGCCGCTGAGAGCGGGAAACTGTTTTTT
TRBJ1-2 | TRBV9 | 13 | - | TRBD1 | CASSGDRGFGYTF | TGTGCCAGCAGCGGGGACAGGGGATTTGGCTACACCTTC
TRBJ1-2 | TRBV5-4 | 14 | - | TRBD1 | CASSRGTGSYGYTF | TGTGCCAGCAGCCGGGGGACAGGGAGCTATGGCTACACCTTC
TRBJ2-3 | TRBV6-2/TRBV6-3 | 13 | - | TRBD2 | CASSGLAGGLQYF | TGTGCCAGCAGTGGCCTAGCGGGGGGCTTGCAGTATTTT
TRBJ2-2 | TRBV24-1 | 11 | - | TRBD1 | CPEDRSGELFF | TGCCCCGAGGACAGGTCCGGGGAGCTGTTTTTT
TRBJ2-1 | TRBV5-4 | 16 | - | TRBD2 | CASSFSLAGAYNEQFF | TGTGCCAGCAGCTTTAGTCTAGCGGGGGCCTACAATGAGCAGTTCTTC
TRBJ2-5 | TRBV5-1 | 17 | - | TRBD1 | CASSPGQGLGFQETQYF | TGCGCCAGCAGCCCAGGACAGGGGCTAGGTTTTCAAGAGACCCAGTACTTC
TRBJ1-2 | TRBV18 | 20 | - | TRBD1 | CASSPVITGTGGAGDYGYTF | TGTGCCAGCTCACCTGTTATAACCGGGACAGGGGGCGCGGGTGACTATGGCTACACCTTC
TRBJ1-4 | TRBV4-1 | 20 | - | TRBD1 | CASSQVLGGTGTVGNEKLFF | TGCGCCAGCAGCCAAGTTCTGGGTGGGACAGGGACGGTCGGGAATGAAAAACTGTTTTTT